This passage covers 14 T cell receptor beta chains from one sample sequenced in a study of T cell repertoires in cytomegalovirus infection. TCRdb called the reads again in MiXCR, with one record for every CDR3 protein. The repertoire includes more than 500,000 distinct CDR3 sequences, about 17% of them detected once, and roughly 25% sits in the top ten. Sequenced sample: CD8+ T cells from PBMCs. Receptors originate from a human donor in good health (CMV status not recorded). Some clones in this sample may be carry-over from other donors' samples.

This clonotype has ten or more counts. This chain uses TRBV28 with TRBJ2-2; D may correspond to TRBD1 or TRBD2 (5 bases each). The CDR3 covers 20 residues. V shed 3 bases and J shed 1 base, with 24 bases lying between them. Germline lookup yields CDR1 MDHEN and CDR2 SYDVKM. The DNA for the CDR3 is TGTGCCAGCAGTTTGGGGGTCGACGGTAGGGGATTTGGGAACACCGGGGAGCTGTTTTTT. Amino acid sequence: CASSLGVDGRGFGNTGELFF.

In this sample, this clonotype turned up a few times. J is TRBJ2-1 and V is TRBV2; 8 nucleotides agree with TRBD2. Germline assignment: CDR1 SNHLY and CDR2 FYNNEI. CDR3 size: 15 residues. Trimming cost V 6 bases and J 7 bases; bases outside gene matches: 11. CDR3 DNA: TGTGCCAGCAGCCTGACAGCGGGAGAGGTAAATGAGCAGTTCTTC. Residues: CASSLTAGEVNEQFF.

This clonotype was observed many times. The chain combines TRBV7-9 with TRBJ1-5; unclear D gene. The CDR3 has 13 residues. Germline V lookup: CDR1 SEHNR, CDR2 FQNEAQ (reference sequence). Trimming stripped 5 bases from V and 0 bases from J, with 5 bases between. CDR3 protein: CASSVDSNQPQHF. CDR3 sequence (DNA): TGTGCCAGCAGCGTAGATAGCAATCAGCCCCAGCATTTT.

This clonotype was recorded at least ten times. The rearrangement uses TRBV7-8 and TRBJ2-1, with D tentatively TRBD1 (5 bases). CDR1 and CDR2 (germline): SGHVS, FQNEAQ. V lost 1 base and J lost 5, with 9 bases in between. CDR3 size: 14 residues. The CDR3 loop reads CASSLGRRDNEQFF. The CDR3 bases are TGTGCCAGCAGCTTAGGGCGCAGGGACAATGAGCAGTTCTTC.

CDR3 nucleotides: TGTGCCAGCGCCCGATCTGAATCTGATTTCAGCACAGATACGCAGTATTTT. Protein product: CASARSESDFSTDTQYF. The V and J genes are TRBV2 and TRBJ2-3; D remains unclear. The CDR3 runs 17 residues. Germline assignment: CDR1 SNHLY and CDR2 FYNNEI. Trimming left V 8 bases short and J 0 bases short, with 21 bases between.

This clonotype was observed a handful of times. V usage is TRBV10-1 and J usage is TRBJ2-5, with 8 bases that match TRBD2. V lost 0 bases and J lost 3; bases outside the gene matches: 3. Germline V lookup: CDR1 WNHNN, CDR2 SYGVQD (reference sequence). CDR3 length equals 15 residues. The CDR3 bases are TGCGCCAGCAGTGAGTCCCCAGCGGGGGAAGAGACCCAGTACTTC. This gives the protein CASSESPAGEETQYF.

This clonotype was seen at least ten times. The CDR3 nucleotides are TGTGCCAGCAGTTTATGGGGGCCGACTAGCGGGAGTGTAGGAGGGGAGCTGTTTTTT. It translates to CASSLWGPTSGSVGGELFF. The rearrangement uses TRBV28 and TRBJ2-2; 12 bases line up with TRBD2. From germline, CDR1 is MDHEN and CDR2 SYDVKM. V gave up 0 bases and J gave up 8 bases; unmatched junction bases: 13. CDR3 length: 19 residues.

This clonotype showed up many times. The rearrangement joins TRBV5-1 to TRBJ1-1, with D hard to call. Looked up from germline, CDR1 is SGHRS and CDR2 is YFSETQ. Trimming removed 0 bases from V and 1 base from J, with 10 bases in between. CDR3 length: 15 amino acids. CDR3 in amino acids: CASSLGGFKNTEAFF. As DNA, the CDR3 is TGCGCCAGCAGCTTGGGAGGTTTTAAGAACACTGAAGCTTTCTTT.

V gene TRBV10-3 combines with J gene TRBJ1-2, with 9 bases fitting TRBD1. CDR1 is ENHRY and CDR2 is SYGVKD in the germline V gene. The CDR3 spans 15 residues. The V segment lost 7 bases and the J segment 8 bases; nucleotides outside the gene matches: 14. The CDR3 region has the DNA TGTGCCATCAACGAACCCGGGACAGGGTCTATCGGCTACACCTTC. Protein: CAINEPGTGSIGYTF.

This clonotype was counted a few times. The chain is built from TRBV19 and TRBJ2-7, with D maybe TRBD1 (6 bases). CDR3 size: 14 residues. The germline V gene has CDR1 LNHDA and CDR2 SQIVND (reference sequence). V was clipped by 10 bases and J by 5 bases, with 21 bases between them. The CDR3 spells CATMRRGKGNEQYF. The CDR3 DNA follows: TGTGCCACTATGCGCAGGGGCAAAGGCAACGAGCAGTACTTC.

CDR3 coding DNA: TGTGCCAGCAGTTTCGCCCTCGAGGGGGGTACTGAAGCTTTCTTT. Amino acid sequence: CASSFALEGGTEAFF. This chain links TRBV28 with TRBJ1-1; tentatively, D is TRBD1 (6 bases). V gave up 3 bases and J gave up 5 bases, with 16 bases separating them. Germline CDR1 is MDHEN and CDR2 is SYDVKM. The CDR3 consists of 15 residues.

Many counts were recorded for this clonotype. The chain uses TRBV27 and TRBJ2-7; D unresolved. The V gene's germline CDR1 is MNHEY and CDR2 SMNVEV (reference sequence). V was clipped by 3 bases and J by 0 bases, with 6 bases between them. The CDR3 has 13 residues. The CDR3 nucleotides read TGTGCCAGCAGTTTCCAGGACTCCTACGAGCAGTACTTC. Amino acid sequence: CASSFQDSYEQYF.

This clonotype has at least ten counts. This chain uses TRBV7-8 with TRBJ2-1; the D is unclear. Germline assignment: CDR1 SGHVS and CDR2 FQNEAQ. This CDR3 comprises 14 residues. The ends were cut back, 2 bases at V and 8 bases at J, with 13 bases in the middle. CDR3 protein: CASSLFSGSDEQFF. CDR3 coding DNA: TGTGCCAGCAGCTTATTCTCCGGCTCCGATGAGCAGTTCTTC.

This clonotype was observed at least ten times. This rearrangement joins TRBV7-9 to TRBJ2-5, with D tentatively TRBD1 or TRBD2 (5 bases each). Germline assignment: CDR1 SEHNR and CDR2 FQNEAQ (reference sequence). Between the trimmed V and J ends, which lost 2 bases and 1 base, there was a span of 14 bases. The CDR3 runs 16 residues. CDR3 DNA sequence: TGTGCCAGCAGCTTAAGATCCCGAGGGGTCCAAGAGACCCAGTACTTC. Residues: CASSLRSRGVQETQYF.